This T cell receptor beta chain was recovered during a study of T cells in Graves' hyperthyroidism and ophthalmopathy. This clonotype was seen a handful of times. Unmatched junction bases numbered 9, after V lost 5 bases and J lost 10 bases. This CDR3 is 15 amino acids long. Germline-derived CDR1 and CDR2 are MDHEN and SYDVKM. Using RNA transcripts as the source, TCR beta CDR3 regions were amplified. An initial round of RT-PCR targeting the TCR CDR3 relied on the HTBI primer set. TCRdb passed the multiplex PCR reads through MiXCR, listing each CDR3 protein once. This sample carries about 250,000 distinct CDR3 sequences, around 22% of them seen once, and the ten largest clones take 50% to 75%.

The TCR originated in a man aged 25-45 years with Graves' ophthalmopathy. The sample taken for sequencing was blood. This sequence joins TRBV28 and TRBJ1-6; TRBD1 matches at 9 bases. CDR3 coding DNA: TGTGCCAGCAGTGAGGACAGGGGTCCCTACTCACCCCTCCACTTT. As protein: CASSEDRGPYSPLHF. The variable domain in full, completed from reference TRBV28 and TRBJ1-6, reads DVKVTQSSRYLVKRTGEKVFLECVQDMDHENMFWYRQDPGLGLRLIYFSYDVKMKEKGDIPEGYSVSREKKERFSLILESASTNQTSMYLCASSEDRGPYSPLHFGNGTRLTVT.